The present TCR beta chain was sequenced within a study of blood T cell repertoires in COVID-19. As to this clone: At the DNA level, this CDR3 is encoded by other sequences in the same sample as well.

TCRdb's copy holds only in-frame clones and misses some; the assay was immunoSEQ multiplex PCR. The sample carries 350,000 to 400,000 clones, 80% to 90% recorded once. The V gene end was trimmed by 0 bases and the J gene end by 0 bases; junction bases not matched to a gene: 3. Germline V gives CDR1 SGHRS, CDR2 YFSETQ. This CDR3 region has 15 residues. This sequence originates from a man aged 18 to 30 who had recovered from COVID-19. This chain joins TRBV5-1 and TRBJ2-7; 7 bases line up with TRBD2. The source material was PBMCs or T cells enriched from blood (not recorded which). The CDR3 loop is CASSLVGGSSYEQYF. CDR3 bases: TGCGCCAGCAGCTTGGTCGGCGGGAGCTCCTACGAGCAGTACTTC.